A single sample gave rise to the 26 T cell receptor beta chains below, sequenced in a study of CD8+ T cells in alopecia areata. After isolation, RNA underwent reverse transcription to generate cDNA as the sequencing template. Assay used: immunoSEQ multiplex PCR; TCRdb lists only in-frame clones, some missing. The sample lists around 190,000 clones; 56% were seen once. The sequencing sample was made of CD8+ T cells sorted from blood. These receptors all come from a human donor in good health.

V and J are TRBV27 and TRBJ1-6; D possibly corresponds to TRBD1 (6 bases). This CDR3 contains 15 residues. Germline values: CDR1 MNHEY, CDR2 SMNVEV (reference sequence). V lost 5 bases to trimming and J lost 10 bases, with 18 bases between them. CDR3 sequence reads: CASSTHGGVASPLHF. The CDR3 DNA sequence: TGTGCCAGCAGTACCCACGGGGGCGTTGCGTCACCCCTCCACTTT.

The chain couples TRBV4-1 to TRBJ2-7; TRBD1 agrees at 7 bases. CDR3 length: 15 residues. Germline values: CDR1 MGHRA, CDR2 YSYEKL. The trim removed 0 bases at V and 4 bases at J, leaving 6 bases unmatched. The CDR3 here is CASSQERDSAYEQYF. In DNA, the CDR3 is TGCGCCAGCAGCCAAGAAAGGGACAGTGCTTACGAGCAGTACTTC.

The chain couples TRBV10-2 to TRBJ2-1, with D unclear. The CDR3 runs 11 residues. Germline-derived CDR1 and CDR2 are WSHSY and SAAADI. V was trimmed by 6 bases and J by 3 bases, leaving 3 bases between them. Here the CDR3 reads CASRDYNEQFF. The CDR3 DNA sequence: TGCGCCAGCAGGGACTACAATGAGCAGTTCTTC.

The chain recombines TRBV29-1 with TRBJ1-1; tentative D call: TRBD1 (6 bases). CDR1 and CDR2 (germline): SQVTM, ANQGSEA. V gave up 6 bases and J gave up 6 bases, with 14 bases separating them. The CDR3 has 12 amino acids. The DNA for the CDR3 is TGCAGCGTAACCGGACAGTGGGCTGAAGCTTTCTTT. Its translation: CSVTGQWAEAFF.

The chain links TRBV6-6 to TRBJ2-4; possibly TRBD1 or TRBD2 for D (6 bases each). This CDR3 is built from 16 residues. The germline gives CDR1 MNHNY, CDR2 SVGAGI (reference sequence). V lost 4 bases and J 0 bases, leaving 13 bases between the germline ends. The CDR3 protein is CASSSLGGLAKNIQYF. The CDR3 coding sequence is TGTGCCAGCAGTTCCCTAGGGGGACTAGCCAAAAACATTCAGTACTTC.

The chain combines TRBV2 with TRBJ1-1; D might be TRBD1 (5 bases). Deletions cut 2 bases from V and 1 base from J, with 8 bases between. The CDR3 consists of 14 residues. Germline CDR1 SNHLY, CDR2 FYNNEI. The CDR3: CASSEHRKNTEAFF. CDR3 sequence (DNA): TGTGCCAGCAGTGAACACAGGAAGAACACTGAAGCTTTCTTT. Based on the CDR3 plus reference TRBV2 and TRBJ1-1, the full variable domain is EPEVTQTPSHQVTQMGQEVILRCVPISNHLYFYWYRQILGQKVEFLVSFYNNEISEKSEIFDDQFSVERPDGSNFTLKIRSTKLEDSAMYFCASSEHRKNTEAFFGQGTRLTVV.

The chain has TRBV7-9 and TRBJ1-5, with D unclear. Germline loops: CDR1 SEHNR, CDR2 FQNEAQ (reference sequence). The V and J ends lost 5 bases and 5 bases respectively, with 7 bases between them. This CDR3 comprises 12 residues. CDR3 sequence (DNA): TGTGCCAGCAGCATCTTCGATCAGCCCCAGCATTTT. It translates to CASSIFDQPQHF.

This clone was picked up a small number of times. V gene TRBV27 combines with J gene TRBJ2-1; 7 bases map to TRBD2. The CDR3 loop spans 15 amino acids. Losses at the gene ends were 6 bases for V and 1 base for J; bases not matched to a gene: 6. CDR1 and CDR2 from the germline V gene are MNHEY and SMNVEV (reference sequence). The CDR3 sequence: CASSPSAGSYNEQFF. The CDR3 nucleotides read TGTGCCAGCAGCCCCTCAGCGGGGTCCTACAATGAGCAGTTCTTC.

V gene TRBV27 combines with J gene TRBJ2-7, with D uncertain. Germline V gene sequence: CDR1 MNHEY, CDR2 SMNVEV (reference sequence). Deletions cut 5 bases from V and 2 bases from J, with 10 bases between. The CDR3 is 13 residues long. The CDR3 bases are TGTGCCAGCAGTCCTGCGGAACCCTACGAGCAGTACTTC. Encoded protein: CASSPAEPYEQYF.

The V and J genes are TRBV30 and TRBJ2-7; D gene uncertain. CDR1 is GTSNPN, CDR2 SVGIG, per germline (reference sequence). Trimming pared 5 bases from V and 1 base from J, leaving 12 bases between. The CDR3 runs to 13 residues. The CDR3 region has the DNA TGTGCCTGGGGGTCCTCTTCATCCTACGAGCAGTACTTC. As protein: CAWGSSSSYEQYF.

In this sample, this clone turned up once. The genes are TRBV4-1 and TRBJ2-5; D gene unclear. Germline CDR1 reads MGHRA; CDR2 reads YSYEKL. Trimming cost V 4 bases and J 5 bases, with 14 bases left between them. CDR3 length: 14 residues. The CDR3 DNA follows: TGCGCCAGCAGCCTCCGCTGGGGATCGGAGACCCAGTACTTC. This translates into CASSLRWGSETQYF.

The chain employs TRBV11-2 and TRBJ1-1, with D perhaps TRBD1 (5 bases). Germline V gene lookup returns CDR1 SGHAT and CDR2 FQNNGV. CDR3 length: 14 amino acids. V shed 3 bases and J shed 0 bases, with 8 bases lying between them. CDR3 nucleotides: TGTGCCAGCAGCTTCAGACAGATGAACACTGAAGCTTTCTTT. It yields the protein CASSFRQMNTEAFF.

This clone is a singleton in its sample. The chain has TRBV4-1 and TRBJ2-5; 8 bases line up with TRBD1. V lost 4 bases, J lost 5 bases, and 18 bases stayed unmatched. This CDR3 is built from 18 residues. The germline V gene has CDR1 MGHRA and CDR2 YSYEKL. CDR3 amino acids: CASSLAGTGYLRGETQYF. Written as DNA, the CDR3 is TGCGCCAGCAGCCTTGCCGGGACAGGCTACCTTCGGGGGGAGACCCAGTACTTC.

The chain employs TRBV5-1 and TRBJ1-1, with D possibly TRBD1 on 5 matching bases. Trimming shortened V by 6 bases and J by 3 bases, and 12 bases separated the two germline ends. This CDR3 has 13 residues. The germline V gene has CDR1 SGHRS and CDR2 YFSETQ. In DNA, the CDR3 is TGCGCCAGCACCGACGGAGGGGACACTGAAGCTTTCTTT. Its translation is CASTDGGDTEAFF. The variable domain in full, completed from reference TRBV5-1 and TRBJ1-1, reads KAGVTQTPRYLIKTRGQQVTLSCSPISGHRSVSWYQQTPGQGLQFLFEYFSETQRNKGNFPGRFSGRQFSNSRSEMNVSTLELGDSALYLCASTDGGDTEAFFGQGTRLTVV.

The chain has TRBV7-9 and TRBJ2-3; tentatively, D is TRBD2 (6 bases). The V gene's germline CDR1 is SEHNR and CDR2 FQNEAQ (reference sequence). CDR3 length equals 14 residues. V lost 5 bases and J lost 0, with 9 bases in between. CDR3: CASSPGTSTDTQYF. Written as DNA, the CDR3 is TGTGCCAGCAGCCCCGGGACTAGCACAGATACGCAGTATTTT.

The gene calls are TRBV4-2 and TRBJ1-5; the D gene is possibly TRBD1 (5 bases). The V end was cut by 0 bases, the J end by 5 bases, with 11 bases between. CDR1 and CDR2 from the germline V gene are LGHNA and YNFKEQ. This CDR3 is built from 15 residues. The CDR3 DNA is TGTGCCAGCAGCCAAGAAGCAGGGTTTGATCAGCCCCAGCATTTT. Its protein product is CASSQEAGFDQPQHF.

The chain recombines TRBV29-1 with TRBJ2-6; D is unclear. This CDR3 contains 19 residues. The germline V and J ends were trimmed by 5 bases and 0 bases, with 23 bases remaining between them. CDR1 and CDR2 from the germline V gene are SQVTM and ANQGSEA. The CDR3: CSVLTPLARETSGANVLTF. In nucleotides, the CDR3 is TGCAGCGTTCTCACTCCGCTGGCCAGAGAAACCTCTGGGGCCAACGTCCTGACTTTC. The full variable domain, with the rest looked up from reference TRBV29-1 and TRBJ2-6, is SAVISQKPSRDICQRGTSLTIQCQVDSQVTMMFWYRQQPGQSLTLIATANQGSEATYESGFVIDKFPISRPNLTFSTLTVSNMSPEDSSIYLCSVLTPLARETSGANVLTFGAGSRLTVL.

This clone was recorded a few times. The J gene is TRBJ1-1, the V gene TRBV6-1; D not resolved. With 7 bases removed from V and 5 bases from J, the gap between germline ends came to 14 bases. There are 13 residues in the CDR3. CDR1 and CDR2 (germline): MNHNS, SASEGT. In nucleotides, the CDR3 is TGTGCCAGCATAAGCAGAGGCAGGACTGAAGCTTTCTTT. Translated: CASISRGRTEAFF.

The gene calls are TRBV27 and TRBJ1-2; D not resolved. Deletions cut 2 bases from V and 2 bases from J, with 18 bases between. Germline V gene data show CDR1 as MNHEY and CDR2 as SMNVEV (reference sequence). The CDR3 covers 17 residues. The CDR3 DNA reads TGTGCCAGCAGTTTAACCCTTGGCAGTAGAATAAACTATGGCTACACCTTC. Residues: CASSLTLGSRINYGYTF.

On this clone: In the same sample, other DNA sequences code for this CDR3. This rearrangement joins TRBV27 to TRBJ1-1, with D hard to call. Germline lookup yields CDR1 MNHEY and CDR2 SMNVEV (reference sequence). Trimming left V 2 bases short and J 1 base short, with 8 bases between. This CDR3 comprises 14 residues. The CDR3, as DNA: TGTGCCAGCAGTTTAGTAGGGCCGAACACTGAAGCTTTCTTT. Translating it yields CASSLVGPNTEAFF.

CDR3 protein: CASSLASTYNEQFF. CDR3 nucleotides: TGCGCCAGCAGCTTGGCGTCCACCTACAATGAGCAGTTCTTC. The gene calls are TRBV5-1 and TRBJ2-1, with D unclear. The CDR3 is 14 amino acids. With 0 bases removed from V and 2 bases from J, the gap between germline ends came to 6 bases. Germline CDR1 is SGHRS and CDR2 is YFSETQ.

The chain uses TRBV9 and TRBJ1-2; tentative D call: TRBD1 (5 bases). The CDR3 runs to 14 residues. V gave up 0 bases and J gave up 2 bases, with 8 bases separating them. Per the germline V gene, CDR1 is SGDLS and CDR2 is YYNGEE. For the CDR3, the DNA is TGTGCCAGCAGCGTAGCTAAGGGGAACTATGGCTACACCTTC. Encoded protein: CASSVAKGNYGYTF.

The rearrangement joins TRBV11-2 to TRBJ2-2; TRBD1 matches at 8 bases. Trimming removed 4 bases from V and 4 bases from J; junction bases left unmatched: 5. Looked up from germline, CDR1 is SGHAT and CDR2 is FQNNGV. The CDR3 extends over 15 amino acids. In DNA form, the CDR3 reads TGTGCCAGCAGCTACTTCACAGGGGGCACCGGGGAGCTGTTTTTT. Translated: CASSYFTGGTGELFF.

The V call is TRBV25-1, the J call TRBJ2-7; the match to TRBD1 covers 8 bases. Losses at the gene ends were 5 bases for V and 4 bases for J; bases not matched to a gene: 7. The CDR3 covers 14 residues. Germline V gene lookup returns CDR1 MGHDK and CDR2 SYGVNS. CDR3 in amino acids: CASSSGQGLYEQYF. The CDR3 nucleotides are TGTGCCAGCAGTTCTGGACAGGGCTTATACGAGCAGTACTTC.

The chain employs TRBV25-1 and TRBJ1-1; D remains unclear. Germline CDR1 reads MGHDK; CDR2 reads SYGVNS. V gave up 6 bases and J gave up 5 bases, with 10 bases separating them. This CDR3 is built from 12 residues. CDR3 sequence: CASRIGQTEAFF. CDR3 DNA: TGTGCCAGCAGAATTGGGCAGACTGAAGCTTTCTTT.

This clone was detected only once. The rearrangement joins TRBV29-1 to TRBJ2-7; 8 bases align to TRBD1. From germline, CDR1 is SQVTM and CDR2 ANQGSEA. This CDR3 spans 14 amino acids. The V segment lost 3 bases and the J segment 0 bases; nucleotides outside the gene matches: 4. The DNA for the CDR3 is TGCAGCGTTGAGCGGACAGGGACCTCCTACGAGCAGTACTTC. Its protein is CSVERTGTSYEQYF.